Listed below are T cell receptor beta chains from one sample, sequenced in a study of blood T cell repertoires in COVID-19. Generated by immunoSEQ multiplex PCR, the TCRdb table keeps only in-frame clones and is missing some. Of just over 300,000 clones listed, over 85% are singletons. The source material was peripheral blood. Receptors were obtained from a woman aged 25 to 39 with COVID-19, enrolled during active disease. The CDR3 runs from the conserved cysteine through the conserved F or W. D genes are given only for firm matches. Some rows mark clone size as missing; the rest say once, few, many or name a class of expanded clone.

v_call	j_call	d_call	clone_size	cdr3_nt	cdr3_aa
TRBV21-1	TRBJ2-3	-	-	TGTGCCAGCAGCAAAGACCAGGGGGGCACAGATACGCAGTATTTT	CASSKDQGGTDTQYF
TRBV5-6	TRBJ2-5	TRBD2	-	TGTGCCAGCAGCTCCGGACTAGCGGTTTATGCAGAGACCCAGTACTTC	CASSSGLAVYAETQYF
TRBV5-4	TRBJ2-7	TRBD2	few	TGTGCCAGCAGCTTCCTATCAGCCAGCGGGGGGCCCAGGGGGTCCTACGAGCAGTACTTC	CASSFLSASGGPRGSYEQYF
TRBV9	TRBJ1-6	-	-	TGTGCCAGCAGCGTAGGGTTTAAGGGAGTCGATAATTCACCCCTCCACTTT	CASSVGFKGVDNSPLHF
TRBV18	TRBJ2-1	TRBD2	-	TGTGCCAGCTCCGGGGCTGATAGCGGGGGATCTCGGCAGTTCTTC	CASSGADSGGSRQFF
TRBV18	TRBJ2-3	TRBD2	-	TGTGCCAGCTCACCCCCAGGACTAGCGGGGGCTAGCACAGATACGCAGTATTTT	CASSPPGLAGASTDTQYF
TRBV29-1	TRBJ2-1	-	-	TGCAGCGTTGAACCTGGGCACAATGAGCAGTTCTTC	CSVEPGHNEQFF
TRBV19	TRBJ1-5	-	-	TGTGCCAGTAGTATCTCGGGGAGCCTTAATCAGCCCCAGCATTTT	CASSISGSLNQPQHF
TRBV2	TRBJ2-1	TRBD2	-	TGTGCCAGCGGCGGGACTAGCGGGGTCGATGAGCAGTTCTTC	CASGGTSGVDEQFF
TRBV2	TRBJ1-6	TRBD1	-	TGTGCCAGCAGTTTCGTAGGGGGCAAAAATTCACCCCTCCACTTT	CASSFVGGKNSPLHF
TRBV11-2	TRBJ2-5	TRBD2	-	TGTGCCAGCAGCTACACACTAGCGCCCCAAGAGACCCAGTACTTC	CASSYTLAPQETQYF
TRBV18	TRBJ1-1	-	-	TGTGCCAGCTCACAGCGGGGACCGCCGAACACTGAAGCTTTCTTT	CASSQRGPPNTEAFF
TRBV6-6	TRBJ2-1	TRBD2	-	TGTGCCAGCAGTTACGACCGACTAGCGGGGCACAATGAGCAGTTCTTC	CASSYDRLAGHNEQFF
TRBV27	TRBJ1-1	-	-	TGTGCCAGCAGACTGGGGGGGTCCCTAACTGAAGCTTTCTTT	CASRLGGSLTEAFF
TRBV13	TRBJ2-3	-	-	TGTGCCAGCAGCCGATTAGGGGTTAGCACAGATACGCAGTATTTT	CASSRLGVSTDTQYF